The TCR beta chain described here comes from a study of CD4+ T cells in melanoma. Regarding the study as a whole: CD8+ T cell, macrophage and B cell function reportedly correlated with neoantigen-specific CD4+ T cells. Reportedly, melanoma neoantigen-specific CD4+ T cells showed varied differentiation states.

Data came from immunoSEQ multiplex PCR; TCRdb stores just in-frame clones and leaves some out. The table includes fewer than 150,000 clones, over 90% detected once. In regard to this clone: What it binds is unknown.

Germline lookup yields CDR1 MGHRA and CDR2 YSYEKL. This CDR3 has 16 residues. The V end lost 2 bases, the J end lost 9 bases, and 22 bases lay between the germline ends. This TCR was sampled from a human donor with melanoma. The chain combines TRBV4-1 with TRBJ2-5; D tentatively reads TRBD1 or TRBD2 (7 bases each). CDR3 sequence reads: CASSQTGTAGSRAQYF. CDR3 DNA sequence: TGCGCCAGCAGCCAAACTGGGACAGCGGGGTCCCGGGCCCAGTACTTC.